The entry below gives a single T cell receptor beta chain sequence along with its context. TCRdb re-analysed the 5' RACE reads in MiXCR, keeping a single row per CDR3 protein. The sample shows 550,000 to 700,000 distinct CDR3 sequences, around 21% of them seen only once. V was trimmed by 1 base and J by 6 bases, leaving 6 bases between them. There are 12 residues in the CDR3. The V gene's germline CDR1 is SEHNR and CDR2 FQNEAQ (reference sequence). The data were taken from a study of identical twins. A further study also used this sample, focusing on T cells expressing NK-cell markers. That report adds: It was from sorted CD3+CD56+NKG2C+, CD3+CD56+NKG2C- and CD3+CD56-NKG2C+ T cells that TCR beta repertoires came. The authors applied an anti-gamma-delta TCR antibody in several experiments, and it restricted sorting to alpha-beta TCR T cells.

Sequenced material: PBMCs. The genes are TRBV7-9 and TRBJ1-2; D gene uncertain. This clonotype originated in a woman in her late teens or twenties in good health. This CDR3 is CASSLGWNGYTF. CDR3 DNA sequence: TGTGCCAGCAGCTTAGGATGGAATGGCTACACCTTC.